This T cell receptor (beta chain) was sequenced for a study of T cell repertoires in cytomegalovirus infection. Study-level results: HLA-C-restricted TCR beta clonotypes specific for CMV led the ex vivo response.

The length of the CDR3 is 17 residues. Germline V lookup: CDR1 SGHNT, CDR2 YYREEE (reference sequence). After removal of 4 bases from V and 0 bases from J, the junction contained 3 bases not matched to a gene. One entry per CDR3 protein, called by TCRdb with MiXCR from the reads. The table lists around 450,000 distinct CDR3 sequences, 30% to 40% of them singletons. The table lists this clonotype with a few counts. The antigen is undetermined. This TCR was recovered from a human donor in good health (CMV status not recorded). Some clones in this sample may be carry-over from other donors' samples. The V and J genes are TRBV5-4 and TRBJ2-5; 16 nucleotides align to TRBD2. The sequenced material came from PBMCs. The CDR3 nucleotides are TGTGCCAGCAGCCCGGGACTAGCGGGGGGGAACCAAGAGACCCAGTACTTC. Its translation: CASSPGLAGGNQETQYF.